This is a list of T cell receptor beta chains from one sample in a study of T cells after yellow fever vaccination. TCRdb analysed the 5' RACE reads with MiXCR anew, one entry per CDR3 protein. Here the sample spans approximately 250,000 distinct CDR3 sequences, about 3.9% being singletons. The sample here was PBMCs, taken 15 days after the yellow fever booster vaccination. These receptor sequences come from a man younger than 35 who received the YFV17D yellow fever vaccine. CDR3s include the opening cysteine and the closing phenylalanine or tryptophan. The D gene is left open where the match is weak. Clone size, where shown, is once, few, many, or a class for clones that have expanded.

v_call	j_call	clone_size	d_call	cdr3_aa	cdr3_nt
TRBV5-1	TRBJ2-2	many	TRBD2	CASRRSGGNTGELFF	TGCGCCAGCAGGAGAAGCGGGGGAAACACCGGGGAGCTGTTTTTT
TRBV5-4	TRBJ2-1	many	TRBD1	CASSPLRDRVYNEQFF	TGTGCCAGCAGCCCGCTTAGGGACAGGGTCTACAATGAGCAGTTCTTC
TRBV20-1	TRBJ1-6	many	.	CSAPQGTGPDSSPLHF	TGCAGTGCTCCGCAAGGTACAGGCCCGGACAGTTCACCCCTCCACTTT
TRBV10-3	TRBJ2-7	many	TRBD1	CAIRGQDSYEQYF	TGTGCCATCAGAGGACAGGACTCCTACGAGCAGTACTTC
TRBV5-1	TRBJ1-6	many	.	CASSLAWNSPLHF	TGCGCCAGCAGCTTGGCCTGGAATTCACCCCTCCACTTT
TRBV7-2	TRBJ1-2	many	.	CASSPRRDYGYTF	TGTGCCAGCAGCCCGCGAAGGGACTATGGCTACACCTTC
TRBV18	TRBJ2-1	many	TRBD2	CASSPLASGGSWPNEQFF	TGTGCCAGCTCACCCCTGGCTAGCGGGGGCTCCTGGCCCAATGAGCAGTTCTTC
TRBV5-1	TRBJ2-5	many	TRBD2	CASTDTGGGTQYF	TGCGCCAGCACAGATACGGGGGGAGGGACCCAGTACTTC
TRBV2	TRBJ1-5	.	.	CASMGDIGQPQHF	TGTGCCAGCATGGGGGACATAGGTCAGCCCCAGCATTTT
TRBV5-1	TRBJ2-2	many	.	CASSLVAVVYTGELFF	TGCGCCAGCAGCTTGGTCGCAGTTGTTTACACCGGGGAGCTGTTTTTT
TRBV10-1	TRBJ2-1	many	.	CARGSRSPEQFF	TGCGCCAGGGGAAGTAGAAGTCCGGAGCAGTTCTTC
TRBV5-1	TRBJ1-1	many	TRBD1	CASSPKWDRNTEAFF	TGCGCCAGCAGCCCGAAATGGGACAGGAACACTGAAGCTTTCTTT
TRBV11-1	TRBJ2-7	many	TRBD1	CASSLPDRVYEQYF	TGTGCCAGCAGCTTACCCGACAGGGTCTACGAGCAGTACTTC
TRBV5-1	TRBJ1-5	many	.	CASSLTGSLNQPQHF	TGCGCCAGCAGCTTGACAGGGTCTTTGAATCAGCCCCAGCATTTT
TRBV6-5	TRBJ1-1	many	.	CASSYPGQLIGEAFF	TGTGCCAGCAGTTACCCTGGACAGCTTATTGGTGAAGCTTTCTTT
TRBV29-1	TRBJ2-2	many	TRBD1	CSVTGGTGELFF	TGCAGCGTCACAGGGGGCACCGGGGAGCTGTTTTTT
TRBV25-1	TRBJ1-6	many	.	CASSERGSYNSPLHF	TGTGCCAGCAGTGAAAGAGGCTCCTATAATTCACCCCTCCACTTT
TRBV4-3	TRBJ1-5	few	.	CASSQEGPGYRNQPQHF	TGCGCCAGCAGCCAAGAGGGTCCGGGGTACCGCAATCAGCCCCAGCATTTT
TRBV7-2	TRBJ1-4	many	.	CASSSRAGANEKLFF	TGTGCCAGCAGCTCTCGGGCCGGGGCTAATGAAAAACTGTTTTTT
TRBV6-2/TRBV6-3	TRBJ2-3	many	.	CASRYRELTDTQYF	TGTGCCAGCAGATACAGGGAGTTGACAGATACGCAGTATTTT
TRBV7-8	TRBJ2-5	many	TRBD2	CASSLSTGGETQYF	TGTGCCAGCAGCTTATCTACGGGAGGGGAGACCCAGTACTTC
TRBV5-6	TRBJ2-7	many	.	CASSPDRSYEQYF	TGTGCCAGCAGCCCCGACAGGTCCTACGAGCAGTACTTC
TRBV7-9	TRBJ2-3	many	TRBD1	CASSRDGTGSTDTQYF	TGTGCCAGCAGCCGAGACGGGACAGGGAGCACAGATACGCAGTATTTT
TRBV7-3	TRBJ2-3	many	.	CASSLSSPGVTDTQYF	TGTGCCAGCAGCTTATCCTCTCCGGGGGTAACAGATACGCAGTATTTT
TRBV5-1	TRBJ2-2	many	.	CASSLADSLTGELFF	TGCGCCAGCAGCTTGGCCGACAGCCTTACCGGGGAGCTGTTTTTT
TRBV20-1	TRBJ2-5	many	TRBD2	CSAMTSGQETQYF	TGCAGTGCTATGACTAGCGGCCAAGAGACCCAGTACTTC
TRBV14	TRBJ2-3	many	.	CASSQESSSTDTQYF	TGTGCCAGCAGCCAAGAATCATCGAGCACAGATACGCAGTATTTT
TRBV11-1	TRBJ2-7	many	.	CASRSTDSTEQYF	TGTGCCAGCAGATCTACAGACAGTACCGAGCAGTACTTC
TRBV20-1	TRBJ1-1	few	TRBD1	CSARDPGQGLTEAFF	TGCAGTGCTAGAGATCCGGGACAGGGATTAACGGAAGCTTTCTTT
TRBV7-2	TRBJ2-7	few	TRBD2	CASSLVTSGAYEQYF	TGTGCCAGCAGCTTAGTGACTAGCGGGGCCTACGAGCAGTACTTC
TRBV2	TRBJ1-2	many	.	CASSEVVANYGYTF	TGTGCCAGCAGTGAAGTGGTGGCTAACTATGGCTACACCTTC
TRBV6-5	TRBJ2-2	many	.	CASSYSNRGTGELFF	TGTGCCAGCAGTTACTCAAATAGGGGCACCGGGGAGCTGTTTTTT
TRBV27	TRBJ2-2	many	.	CASSPESWVDNTGELFF	TGTGCCAGCAGTCCGGAGTCTTGGGTGGACAACACCGGGGAGCTGTTTTTT
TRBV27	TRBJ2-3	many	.	CASSYSGPTPDTQYF	TGTGCCAGCAGTTATTCGGGACCAACTCCAGATACGCAGTATTTT
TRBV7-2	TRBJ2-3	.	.	CASSTWGAPADTQYF	TGTGCCAGCAGCACGTGGGGGGCTCCCGCAGATACGCAGTATTTT
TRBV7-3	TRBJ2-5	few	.	CASSLNSGGQETQYF	TGTGCCAGCAGCTTAAATTCTGGGGGCCAAGAGACCCAGTACTTC
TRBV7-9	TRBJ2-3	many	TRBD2	CASKFRSGVSTDTQYF	TGTGCCAGCAAATTTAGGAGCGGGGTCAGCACAGATACGCAGTATTTT
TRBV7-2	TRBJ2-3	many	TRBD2	CASSLSSGRPDTQYF	TGTGCCAGCAGCCTCTCTAGCGGCCGGCCAGATACGCAGTATTTT
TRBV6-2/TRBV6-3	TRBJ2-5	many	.	CASSYSTRGETQYF	TGTGCCAGCAGTTACTCGACTAGAGGAGAGACCCAGTACTTC
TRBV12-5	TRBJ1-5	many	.	CASGETGWQPQHF	TGTGCTAGTGGTGAAACAGGGTGGCAGCCCCAGCATTTT
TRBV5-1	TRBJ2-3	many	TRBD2	CASSWDYSSTDTQYF	TGCGCCAGCAGCTGGGACTACTCTAGCACAGATACGCAGTATTTT
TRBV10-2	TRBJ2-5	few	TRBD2	CASSGRLAGAGQETQYF	TGCGCCAGCAGTGGTCGACTAGCGGGGGCAGGCCAAGAGACCCAGTACTTC
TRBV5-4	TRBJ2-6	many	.	CASSRVGANVLTF	TGTGCCAGCAGCCGCGTAGGGGCCAACGTCCTGACTTTC
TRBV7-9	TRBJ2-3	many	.	CASSLAGGATDTQYF	TGTGCCAGCAGCTTAGCTGGGGGGGCCACAGATACGCAGTATTTT
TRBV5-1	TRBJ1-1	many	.	CASSSEGDQEAFF	TGCGCCAGCAGCAGTGAAGGCGACCAAGAAGCTTTCTTT
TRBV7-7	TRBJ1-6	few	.	CASSFLADSPLHF	TGTGCTAGCAGCTTTCTGGCAGATTCACCCCTCCACTTT
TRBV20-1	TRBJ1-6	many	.	CSAWSRELSPPLHF	TGCAGTGCTTGGAGCAGGGAGCTTAGTCCACCCCTCCACTTT
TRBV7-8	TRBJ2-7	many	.	CASSLAPNYEQYF	TGTGCCAGCAGCTTAGCCCCGAACTACGAGCAGTACTTC
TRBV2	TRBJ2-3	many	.	CASSEGKITSTDTQYF	TGTGCCAGCAGCGAGGGGAAGATAACTAGCACAGATACGCAGTATTTT
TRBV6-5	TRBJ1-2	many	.	CASSATVNYGYTF	TGTGCCAGCAGTGCGACGGTTAACTATGGCTACACCTTC
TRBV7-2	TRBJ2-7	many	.	CASSLVGGNSYEQYF	TGTGCCAGCAGCTTAGTCGGTGGTAACTCCTACGAGCAGTACTTC
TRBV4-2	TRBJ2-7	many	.	CASSQGVATYEQYF	TGTGCCAGCAGCCAAGGGGTAGCCACCTACGAGCAGTACTTC
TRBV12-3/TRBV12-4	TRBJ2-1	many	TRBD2	CASSSWAGGQNNEQFF	TGTGCCAGCAGTTCTTGGGCGGGGGGACAAAACAATGAGCAGTTCTTC
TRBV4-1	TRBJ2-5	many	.	CASSRLPPGAKETQYF	TGCGCCAGCAGCCGCCTCCCCCCGGGGGCTAAAGAGACCCAGTACTTC
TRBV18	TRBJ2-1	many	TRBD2	CASSPSGGAHNEQFF	TGTGCCAGCTCACCGAGCGGGGGGGCCCACAATGAGCAGTTCTTC